The T cell receptor beta chain described here comes from a study of CD8+CD57+ T cells in acquired aplastic anemia. Losses at the gene ends were 3 bases for V and 5 bases for J; bases not matched to a gene: 5. The length of the CDR3 is 14 residues. Germline CDR1 and CDR2: SGHTA and FQGNSA. Genomic DNA acted as the template from which TCR beta VDJ combination and CDR3 sequence profiling were carried out. In TCRdb, the reads were re-called with MiXCR into one record per CDR3 protein. The sample lists about 190,000 distinct CDR3 sequences, about half occurring once. The chain has TRBV7-2 and TRBJ2-5; 8 bases agree with TRBD1. The sequenced material came from sorted CD4+, CD8+, or CD8+CD57+ T cells (not recorded which) from PBMCs. This TCR was recovered from a human donor in good health, serving as a control. The CDR3 sequence is CASSFIQGVETQYF. DNA for the CDR3: TGTGCCAGCAGCTTTATACAGGGGGTCGAGACCCAGTACTTC.